The TCR beta chain under discussion was sequenced for a study of control samples from healthy donors and cancer patients. V lost 4 bases and J 4 bases, leaving 15 bases between the germline ends. The germline gives CDR1 KGHDR, CDR2 SFDVKD. The CDR3 consists of 15 residues. This table comes from immunoSEQ multiplex PCR, and its TCRdb copy is limited to in-frame clones, with some not included. This sample has 200,000 or so clones, with about 95% found just once. The rearrangement joins TRBV24-1 to TRBJ2-5; the D is unclear. The sequencing input was blood. This clonotype was obtained from a man between 50 and 59 years old in good health. The CDR3 loop is CATSDRTRSGETQYF. The CDR3 DNA follows: TGTGCCACCAGTGACAGAACACGATCCGGAGAGACCCAGTACTTC.